The clone carrying this TCR beta chain has a single count. Produced via immunoSEQ multiplex PCR; TCRdb's table is partial and in-frame only. The table shows under 250,000 clones, with about 80% occurring only once. Adults between about 18 and 89 years of age took part from under 30 US areas. This specimen comes from a study of blood T cell repertoires in COVID-19. The origin of this receptor is a woman between 35 and 50 years old with acute COVID-19. Material for sequencing was PBMCs or T cells enriched from blood (not recorded which).

The CDR3 protein is CATSEPGLAGAGELFF. The DNA for the CDR3 is TGTGCCACCAGTGAACCGGGACTAGCGGGCGCCGGGGAGCTGTTTTTT. V usage is TRBV24-1 and J usage is TRBJ2-2; TRBD2 matches 12 bases. Germline loops: CDR1 KGHDR, CDR2 SFDVKD. CDR3 length equals 16 residues. V lost 4 bases, J lost 6 bases, and 5 bases stayed unmatched.